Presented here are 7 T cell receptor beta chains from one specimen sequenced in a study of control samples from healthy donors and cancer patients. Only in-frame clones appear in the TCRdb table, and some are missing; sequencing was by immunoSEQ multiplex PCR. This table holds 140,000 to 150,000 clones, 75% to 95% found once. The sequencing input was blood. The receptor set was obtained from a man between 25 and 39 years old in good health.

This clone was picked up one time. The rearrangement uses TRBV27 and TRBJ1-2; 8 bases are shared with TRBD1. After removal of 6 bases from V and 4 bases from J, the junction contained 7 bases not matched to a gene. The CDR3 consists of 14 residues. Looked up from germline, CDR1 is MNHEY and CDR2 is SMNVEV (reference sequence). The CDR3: CASRGDRTPYGYTF. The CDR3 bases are TGTGCCAGCAGAGGGGACAGGACTCCCTATGGCTACACCTTC.

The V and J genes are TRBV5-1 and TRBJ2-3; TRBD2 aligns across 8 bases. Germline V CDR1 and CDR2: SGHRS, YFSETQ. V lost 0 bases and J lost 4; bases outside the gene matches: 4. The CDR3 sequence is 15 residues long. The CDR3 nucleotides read TGCGCCAGCAGCTTGGGACGGGGGGGACCAGATACGCAGTATTTT. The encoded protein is CASSLGRGGPDTQYF.

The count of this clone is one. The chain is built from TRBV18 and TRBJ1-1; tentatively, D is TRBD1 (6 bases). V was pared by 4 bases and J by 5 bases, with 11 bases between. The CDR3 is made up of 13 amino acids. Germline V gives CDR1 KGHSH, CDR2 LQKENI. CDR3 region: CASSREGGTEAFF. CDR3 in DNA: TGTGCCAGCTCACGGGAAGGGGGGACTGAAGCTTTCTTT.

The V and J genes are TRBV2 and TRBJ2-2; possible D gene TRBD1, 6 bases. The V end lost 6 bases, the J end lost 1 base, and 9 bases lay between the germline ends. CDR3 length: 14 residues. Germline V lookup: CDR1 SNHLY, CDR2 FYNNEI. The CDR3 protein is CASRWGLNTGELFF. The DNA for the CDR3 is TGTGCCAGCAGATGGGGGCTGAACACCGGGGAGCTGTTTTTT.

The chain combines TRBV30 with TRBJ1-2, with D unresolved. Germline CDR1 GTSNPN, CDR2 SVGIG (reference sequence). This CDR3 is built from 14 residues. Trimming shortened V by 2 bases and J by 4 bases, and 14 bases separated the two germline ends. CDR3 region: CAWSRSTLGYGYTF. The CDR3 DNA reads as TGTGCCTGGAGTCGATCAACACTGGGCTATGGCTACACCTTC. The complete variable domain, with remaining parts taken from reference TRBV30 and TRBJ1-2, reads SQTIHQWPATLVQPVGSPLSLECTVEGTSNPNLYWYRQAAGRGLQLLFYSVGIGQISSEVPQNLSASRPQDRQFILSSKKLLLSDSGFYLCAWSRSTLGYGYTFGSGTRLTVV.

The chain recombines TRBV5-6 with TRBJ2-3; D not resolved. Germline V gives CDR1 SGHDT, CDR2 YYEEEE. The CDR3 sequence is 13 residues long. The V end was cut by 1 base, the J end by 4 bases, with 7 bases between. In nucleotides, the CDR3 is TGTGCCAGCAGCTTGCCAAGGGCAGATACGCAGTATTTT. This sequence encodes CASSLPRADTQYF.

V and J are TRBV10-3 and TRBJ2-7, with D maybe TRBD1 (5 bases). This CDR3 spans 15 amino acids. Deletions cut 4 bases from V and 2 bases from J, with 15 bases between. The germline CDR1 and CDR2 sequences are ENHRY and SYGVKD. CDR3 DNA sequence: TGTGCCATCAGTGTCACAACCAGGGCGACCTACGAGCAGTACTTC. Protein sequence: CAISVTTRATYEQYF.